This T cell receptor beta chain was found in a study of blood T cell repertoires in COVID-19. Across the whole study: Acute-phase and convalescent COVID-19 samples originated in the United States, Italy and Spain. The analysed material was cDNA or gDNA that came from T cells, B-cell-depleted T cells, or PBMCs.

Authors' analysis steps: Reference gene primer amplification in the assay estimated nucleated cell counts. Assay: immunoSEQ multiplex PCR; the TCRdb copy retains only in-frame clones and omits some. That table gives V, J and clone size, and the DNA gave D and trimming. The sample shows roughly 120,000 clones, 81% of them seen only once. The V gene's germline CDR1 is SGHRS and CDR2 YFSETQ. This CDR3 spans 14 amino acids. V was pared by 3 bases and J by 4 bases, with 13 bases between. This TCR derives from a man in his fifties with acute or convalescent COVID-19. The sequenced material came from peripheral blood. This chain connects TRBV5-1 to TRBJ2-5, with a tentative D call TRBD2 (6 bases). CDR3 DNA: TGCGCCAGCAGCTGGGTGGGGGGTTCAGAGACCCAGTACTTC. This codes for CASSWVGGSETQYF. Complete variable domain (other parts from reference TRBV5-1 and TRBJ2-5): KAGVTQTPRYLIKTRGQQVTLSCSPISGHRSVSWYQQTPGQGLQFLFEYFSETQRNKGNFPGRFSGRQFSNSRSEMNVSTLELGDSALYLCASSWVGGSETQYFGPGTRLLVL.